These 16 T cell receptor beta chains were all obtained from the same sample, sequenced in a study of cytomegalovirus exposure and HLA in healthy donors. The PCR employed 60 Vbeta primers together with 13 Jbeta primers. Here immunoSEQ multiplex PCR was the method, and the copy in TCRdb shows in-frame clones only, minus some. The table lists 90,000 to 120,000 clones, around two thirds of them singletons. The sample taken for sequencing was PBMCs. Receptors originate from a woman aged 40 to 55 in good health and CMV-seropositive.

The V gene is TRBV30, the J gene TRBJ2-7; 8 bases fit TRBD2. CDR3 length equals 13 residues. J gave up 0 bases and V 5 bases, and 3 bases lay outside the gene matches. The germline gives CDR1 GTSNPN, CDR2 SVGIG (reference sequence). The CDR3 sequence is CAWGREDSYEQYF. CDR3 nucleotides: TGTGCCTGGGGGCGGGAGGACTCCTACGAGCAGTACTTC.

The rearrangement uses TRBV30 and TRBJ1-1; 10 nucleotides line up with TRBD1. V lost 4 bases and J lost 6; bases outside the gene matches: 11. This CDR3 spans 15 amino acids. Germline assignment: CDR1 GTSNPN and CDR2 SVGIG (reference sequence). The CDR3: CAWIAKGQGGAEAFF. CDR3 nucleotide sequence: TGTGCCTGGATCGCTAAAGGACAGGGGGGGGCTGAAGCTTTCTTT. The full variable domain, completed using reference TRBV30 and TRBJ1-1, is SQTIHQWPATLVQPVGSPLSLECTVEGTSNPNLYWYRQAAGRGLQLLFYSVGIGQISSEVPQNLSASRPQDRQFILSSKKLLLSDSGFYLCAWIAKGQGGAEAFFGQGTRLTVV.

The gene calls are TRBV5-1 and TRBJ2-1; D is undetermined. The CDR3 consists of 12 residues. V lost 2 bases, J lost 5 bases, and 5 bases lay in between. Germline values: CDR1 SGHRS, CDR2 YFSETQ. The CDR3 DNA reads TGCGCCAGCAGCTTTCAGAACAATGAGCAGTTCTTC. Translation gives CASSFQNNEQFF.

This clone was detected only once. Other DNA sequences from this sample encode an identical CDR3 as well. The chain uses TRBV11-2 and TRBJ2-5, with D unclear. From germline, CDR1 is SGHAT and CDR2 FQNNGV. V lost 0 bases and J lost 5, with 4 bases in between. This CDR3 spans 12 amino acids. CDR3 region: CASSLDRETQYF. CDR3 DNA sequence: TGTGCCAGCAGCTTAGATCGGGAGACCCAGTACTTC. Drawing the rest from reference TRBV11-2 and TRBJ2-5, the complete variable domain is EAGVAQSPRYKIIEKRQSVAFWCNPISGHATLYWYQQILGQGPKLLIQFQNNGVVDDSQLPKDRFSAERLKGVDSTLKIQPAKLEDSAVYLCASSLDRETQYFGPGTRLLVL.

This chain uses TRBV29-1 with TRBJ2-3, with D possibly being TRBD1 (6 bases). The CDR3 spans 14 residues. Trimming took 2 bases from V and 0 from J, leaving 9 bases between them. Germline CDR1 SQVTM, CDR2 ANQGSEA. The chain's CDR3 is CSVEPGDSTDTQYF. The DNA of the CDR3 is TGCAGCGTTGAACCAGGGGACAGCACAGATACGCAGTATTTT.

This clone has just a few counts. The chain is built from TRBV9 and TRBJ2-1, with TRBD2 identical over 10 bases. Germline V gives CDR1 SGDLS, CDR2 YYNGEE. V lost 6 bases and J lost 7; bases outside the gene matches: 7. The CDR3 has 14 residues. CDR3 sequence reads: CASKRAGGYNEQFF. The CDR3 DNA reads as TGTGCCAGCAAACGAGCGGGGGGGTATAATGAGCAGTTCTTC.

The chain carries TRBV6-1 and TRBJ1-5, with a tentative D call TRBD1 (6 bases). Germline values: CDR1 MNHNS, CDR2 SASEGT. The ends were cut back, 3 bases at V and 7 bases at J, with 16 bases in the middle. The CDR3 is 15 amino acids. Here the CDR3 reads CASSDSAGGRQPQHF. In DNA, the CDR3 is TGTGCCAGCAGTGATTCTGCCGGGGGGCGGCAGCCCCAGCATTTT.

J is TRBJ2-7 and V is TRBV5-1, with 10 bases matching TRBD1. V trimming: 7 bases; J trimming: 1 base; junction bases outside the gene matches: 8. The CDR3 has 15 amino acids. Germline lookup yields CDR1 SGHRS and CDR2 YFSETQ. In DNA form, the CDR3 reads TGCGCCAGCTCCATCCGGACAGGGGGTTCCTACGAGCAGTACTTC. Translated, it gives CASSIRTGGSYEQYF.

The CDR3 reads CASSYAAGGLNTEAFF. In nucleotides, the CDR3 is TGTGCCAGCAGTTACGCGGCCGGGGGGTTGAACACTGAAGCTTTCTTT. The V call is TRBV6-5, the J call TRBJ1-1; D is possibly TRBD1 (5 bases). CDR1 and CDR2 (germline): MNHEY, SVGAGI. V dropped 2 bases and J dropped 0 bases, with 13 bases sitting between them. The CDR3 spans 16 residues.

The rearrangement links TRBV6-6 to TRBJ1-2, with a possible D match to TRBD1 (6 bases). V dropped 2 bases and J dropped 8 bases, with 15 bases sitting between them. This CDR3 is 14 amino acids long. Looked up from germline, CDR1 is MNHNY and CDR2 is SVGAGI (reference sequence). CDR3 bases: TGTGCCAGCAGTTACCCGATCGAGGGGGTCGGCTACACCTTC. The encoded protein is CASSYPIEGVGYTF.

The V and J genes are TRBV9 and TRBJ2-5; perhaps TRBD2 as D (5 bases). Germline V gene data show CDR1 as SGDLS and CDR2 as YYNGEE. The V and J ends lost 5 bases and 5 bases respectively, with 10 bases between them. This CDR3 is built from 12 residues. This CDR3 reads CASSSVGETQYF. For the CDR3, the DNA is TGTGCCAGCAGTAGCGTCGGGGAGACCCAGTACTTC. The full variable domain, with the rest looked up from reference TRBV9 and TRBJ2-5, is DSGVTQTPKHLITATGQRVTLRCSPRSGDLSVYWYQQSLDQGLQFLIQYYNGEERAKGNILERFSAQQFPDLHSELNLSSLELGDSALYFCASSSVGETQYFGPGTRLLVL.

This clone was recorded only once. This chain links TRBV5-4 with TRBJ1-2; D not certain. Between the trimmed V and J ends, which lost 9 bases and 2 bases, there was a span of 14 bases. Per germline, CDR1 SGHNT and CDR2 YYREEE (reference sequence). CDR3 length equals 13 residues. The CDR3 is CATSPPGNYGYTF. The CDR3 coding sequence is TGTGCCACCTCCCCACCGGGGAACTATGGCTACACCTTC.

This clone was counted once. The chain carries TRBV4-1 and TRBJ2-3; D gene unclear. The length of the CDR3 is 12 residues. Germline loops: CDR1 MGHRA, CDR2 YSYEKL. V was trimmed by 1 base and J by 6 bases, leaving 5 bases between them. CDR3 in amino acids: CASSQVMDTQYF. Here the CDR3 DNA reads TGCGCCAGCAGCCAAGTAATGGATACGCAGTATTTT.

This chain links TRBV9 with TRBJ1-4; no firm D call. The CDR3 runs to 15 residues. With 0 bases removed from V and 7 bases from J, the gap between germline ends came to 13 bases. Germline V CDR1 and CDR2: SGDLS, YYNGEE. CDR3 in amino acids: CASSVGSLAREKLFF. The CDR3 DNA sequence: TGTGCCAGCAGCGTAGGTTCATTAGCTCGTGAAAAACTGTTTTTT.

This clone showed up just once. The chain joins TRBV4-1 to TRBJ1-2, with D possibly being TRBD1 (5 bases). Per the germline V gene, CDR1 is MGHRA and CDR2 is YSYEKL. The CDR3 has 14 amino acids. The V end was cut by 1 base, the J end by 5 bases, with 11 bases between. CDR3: CASSQALGGYGYTF. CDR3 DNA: TGCGCCAGCAGCCAAGCGTTGGGGGGATATGGCTACACCTTC.

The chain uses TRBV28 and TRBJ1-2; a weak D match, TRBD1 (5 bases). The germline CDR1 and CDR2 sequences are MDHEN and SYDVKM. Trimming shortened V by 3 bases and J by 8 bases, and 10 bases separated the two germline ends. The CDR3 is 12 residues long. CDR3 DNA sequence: TGTGCCAGCAGTTTGCAGGGTGCCGGCTACACCTTC. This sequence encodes CASSLQGAGYTF.